This T cell receptor (beta chain) comes out of a study of blood T cell repertoires in COVID-19. Study information: T cells, B-cell-depleted T cells, or PBMCs supplied cDNA or gDNA.

Sequencing was performed with immunoSEQ multiplex PCR; in TCRdb, only in-frame clones are kept and a portion is missing. The table shows some 150,000 clones, with roughly 80% occurring only once. This clonotype originated in a woman in her sixties with acute or convalescent COVID-19. The sequenced sample was peripheral blood.

The DNA for the CDR3 is TGTGCCAGCAGAAATACAGGGTCGTACGAGCAGTACTTC. This encodes CASRNTGSYEQYF. The chain recombines TRBV28 with TRBJ2-7; the D gene is possibly TRBD1 (6 bases). Germline V gene sequence: CDR1 MDHEN, CDR2 SYDVKM. CDR3 size: 13 residues. The V end lost 6 bases, the J end lost 4 bases, and 13 bases lay between the germline ends.